The T cell receptor beta chain under discussion was sequenced for a study of shared clonotypes between healthy human individuals. Study-wide points: The diversity represented, both genetic and in exposure history, was limited by few donors. What rarefaction showed was incomplete sorted-subset sequencing despite large depth.

CD45RO-negative cells were positively selected for CCR7, leaving out terminally differentiated effector memory CD45RA+ cells. The CDR3 length is 15 residues. Germline values: CDR1 SGHVS, CDR2 FQNEAQ. Trimming pared 2 bases from V and 2 bases from J, leaving 9 bases between. As concerns this clone: The target antigen is unknown.

Profiled with immunoSEQ multiplex PCR; TCRdb holds only in-frame clones, not every one. The sample carries about 2 million clones, about 95% recorded once. This TCR came from a man aged 18 to 29 in good health. The chain couples TRBV7-8 to TRBJ2-2; D is unclear. The sample comprised naive CD8+ T cells sorted from blood. The chain's CDR3 is CASSLRKPNTGELFF. The CDR3 region has the DNA TGTGCCAGCAGCTTAAGGAAACCTAACACCGGGGAGCTGTTTTTT.